These 4 T cell receptor beta chains came from one sample sequenced in a study of blood T cell repertoires in COVID-19. Assay: immunoSEQ multiplex PCR; the TCRdb copy retains only in-frame clones and omits some. In the table there are around 61,000 clones, about 81% of which are singletons. Sequencing was performed on peripheral blood. The receptors were gathered from an elderly man with acute or convalescent COVID-19.

This clone was found many times. This chain joins TRBV5-8 and TRBJ1-1, with a possible D match to TRBD1 (5 bases). CDR3 length: 15 amino acids. V lost 4 bases and J 4 bases, leaving 17 bases between the germline ends. Germline assignment: CDR1 SGHTS and CDR2 YDEGEE. The CDR3 DNA reads as TGTGCCAGCAGCCGCGGGGGGATGTGGGTCACTGAAGCTTTCTTT. Translated: CASSRGGMWVTEAFF.

V gene TRBV19 combines with J gene TRBJ2-2; D ambiguous. V was shortened by 3 bases and J by 1 base, with 6 bases between the two germline ends. Germline lookup yields CDR1 LNHDA and CDR2 SQIVND (reference sequence). The CDR3 spans 14 residues. In DNA form, the CDR3 reads TGTGCCAGTAGTATTGCAGGGAACACCGGGGAGCTGTTTTTT. Its protein is CASSIAGNTGELFF.

DNA of the CDR3: TGCGCCAGCAGCCCACAGGGGTACACTGAAGCTTTCTTT. Translation gives CASSPQGYTEAFF. J is TRBJ1-1 and V is TRBV5-1; 7 bases are a match to TRBD1. Germline values: CDR1 SGHRS, CDR2 YFSETQ. With V trimmed by 4 bases and J by 3 bases, 3 bases remained unmatched. The CDR3 loop spans 13 amino acids.

V and J are TRBV2 and TRBJ1-2; TRBD1 agrees at 9 bases. The CDR3 has 14 residues. Germline CDR1 reads SNHLY; CDR2 reads FYNNEI. V trimming: 6 bases; J trimming: 4 bases; junction bases outside the gene matches: 6. The CDR3 nucleotides are TGTGCCAGCAGCCTGGGACAGGGAAGCTATGGCTACACCTTC. Encoded protein: CASSLGQGSYGYTF.